The 4 T cell receptor beta chains below come from one sample, sequenced in a study of cytomegalovirus exposure and HLA in healthy donors. Amplification used 60 Vbeta primers and 13 Jbeta primers. Data came from immunoSEQ multiplex PCR; TCRdb stores just in-frame clones and leaves some out. The table lists 130,000 to 150,000 clones, 80% to 90% of them singletons, with more than 2% in the top ten. The source material was PBMCs. Source of these receptors: a boy between 2 and 10 years old in good health and CMV-seronegative.

The rearrangement joins TRBV27 to TRBJ1-1, with D perhaps TRBD1 (5 bases). Per the germline V gene, CDR1 is MNHEY and CDR2 is SMNVEV (reference sequence). There are 12 residues in the CDR3. The V and J ends lost 11 bases and 4 bases respectively, with 14 bases between them. The CDR3 region is CASRDGGTEAFF. In DNA form, the CDR3 reads TGTGCCTCCCGGGACGGGGGCACTGAAGCTTTCTTT.

The chain uses TRBV4-2 and TRBJ1-2; D gene unclear. CDR1 is LGHNA and CDR2 is YNFKEQ in the germline V gene. CDR3 length: 16 amino acids. The germline V and J ends were trimmed by 1 base and 4 bases, with 16 bases remaining between them. CDR3: CASSQVTQVNLYGYTF. CDR3 DNA sequence: TGTGCCAGCAGCCAAGTTACCCAGGTCAACCTCTATGGCTACACCTTC.

V usage is TRBV4-2 and J usage is TRBJ2-1, with 10 bases identical to TRBD2. V dropped 1 base and J dropped 1; count of bases not matched to a gene: 7. CDR1 is LGHNA, CDR2 YNFKEQ, per germline. The CDR3 is made up of 18 amino acids. Here the CDR3 DNA reads TGTGCCAGCAGCCAAGGCCCTAGCGGGAGTGGATCCTACAATGAGCAGTTCTTC. It translates to CASSQGPSGSGSYNEQFF.

J is TRBJ1-6 and V is TRBV5-4; 8 positions match TRBD1. V was clipped by 5 bases and J by 7 bases; unmatched bases: 5. The germline V gene encodes CDR1 SGHNT and CDR2 YYREEE (reference sequence). The CDR3 sequence is 14 residues long. DNA for the CDR3: TGTGCCAGCAGAGGGACAGGTGGAAATTCACCCCTCCACTTT. Protein sequence: CASRGTGGNSPLHF.